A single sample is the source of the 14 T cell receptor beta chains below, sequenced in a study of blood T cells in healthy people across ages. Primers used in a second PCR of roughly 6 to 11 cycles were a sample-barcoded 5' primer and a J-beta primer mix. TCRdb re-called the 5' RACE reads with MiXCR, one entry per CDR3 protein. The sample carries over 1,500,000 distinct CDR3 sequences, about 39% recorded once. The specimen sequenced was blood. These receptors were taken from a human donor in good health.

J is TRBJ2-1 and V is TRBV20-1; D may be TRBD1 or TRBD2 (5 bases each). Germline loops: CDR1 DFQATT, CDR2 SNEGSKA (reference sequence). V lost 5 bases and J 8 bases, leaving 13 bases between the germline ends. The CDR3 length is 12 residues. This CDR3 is CSARSMGDEQFF. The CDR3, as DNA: TGCAGTGCTCGCTCCATGGGGGATGAGCAGTTCTTC.

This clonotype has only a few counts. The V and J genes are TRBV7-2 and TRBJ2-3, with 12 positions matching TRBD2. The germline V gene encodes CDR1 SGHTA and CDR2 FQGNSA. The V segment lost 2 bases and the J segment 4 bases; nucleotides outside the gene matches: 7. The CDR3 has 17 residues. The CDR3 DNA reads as TGTGCCAGCAGCTTATTCCCTAGCGGGGGGGGGTCAGATACGCAGTATTTT. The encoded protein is CASSLFPSGGGSDTQYF.

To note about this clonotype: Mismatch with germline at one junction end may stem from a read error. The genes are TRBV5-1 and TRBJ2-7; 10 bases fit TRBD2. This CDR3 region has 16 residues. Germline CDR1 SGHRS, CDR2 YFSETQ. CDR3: CARSLGGASGGYEQYF. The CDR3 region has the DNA TGCGCCCGCAGCTTGGGAGGCGCTAGCGGGGGTTACGAGCAGTACTTC.

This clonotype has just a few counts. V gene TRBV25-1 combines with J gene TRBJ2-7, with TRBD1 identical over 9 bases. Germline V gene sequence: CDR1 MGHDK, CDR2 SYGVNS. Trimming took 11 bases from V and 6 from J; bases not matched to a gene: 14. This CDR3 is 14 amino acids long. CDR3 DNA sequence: TGTGCCGAAACTACCCGGGACAGGGTATCCGAGCAGTACTTC. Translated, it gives CAETTRDRVSEQYF.

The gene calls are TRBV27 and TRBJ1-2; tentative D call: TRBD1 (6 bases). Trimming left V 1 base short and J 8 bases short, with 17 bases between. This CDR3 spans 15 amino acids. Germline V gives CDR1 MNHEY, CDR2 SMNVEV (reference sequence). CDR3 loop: CASSLYRNRAAGYTF. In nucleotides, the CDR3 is TGTGCCAGCAGTTTATATCGGAACAGGGCGGCCGGCTACACCTTC.

The CDR3 is CASSLLSTINLQYF. In DNA, the CDR3 is TGTGCCAGCAGCTTACTGTCCACAATAAATCTCCAGTACTTC. The chain carries TRBV7-2 and TRBJ2-5; D gene ambiguous. CDR3 length: 14 residues. Germline CDR1 is SGHTA and CDR2 is FQGNSA. The germline V and J ends were trimmed by 2 bases and 10 bases, with 17 bases remaining between them.

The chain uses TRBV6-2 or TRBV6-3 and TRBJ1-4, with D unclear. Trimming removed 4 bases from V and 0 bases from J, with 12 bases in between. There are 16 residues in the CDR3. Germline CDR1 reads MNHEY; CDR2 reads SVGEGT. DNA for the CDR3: TGTGCCAGCAGTTCCCCCAGCAAAGCAACTAATGAAAAACTGTTTTTT. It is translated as CASSSPSKATNEKLFF.

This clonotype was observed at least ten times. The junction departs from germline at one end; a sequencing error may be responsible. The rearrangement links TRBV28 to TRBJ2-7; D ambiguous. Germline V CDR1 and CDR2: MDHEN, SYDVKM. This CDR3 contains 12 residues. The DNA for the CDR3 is TGTGCCAGCACCCACCCGCCCTATGAGCAGTACTTC. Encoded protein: CASTHPPYEQYF.

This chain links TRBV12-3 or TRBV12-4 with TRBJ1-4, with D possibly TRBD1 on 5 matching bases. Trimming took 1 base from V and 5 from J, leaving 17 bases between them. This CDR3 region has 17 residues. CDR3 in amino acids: CASSLVPPGLGNEKLFF. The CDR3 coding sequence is TGTGCCAGCAGTTTAGTACCACCGGGACTAGGGAATGAAAAACTGTTTTTT.

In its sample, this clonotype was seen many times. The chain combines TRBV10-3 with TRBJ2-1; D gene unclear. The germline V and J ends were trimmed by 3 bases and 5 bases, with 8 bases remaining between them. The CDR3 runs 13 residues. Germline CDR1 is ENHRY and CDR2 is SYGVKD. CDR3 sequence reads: CAISDSLHNEQFF. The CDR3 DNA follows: TGTGCCATCAGTGATAGTCTGCACAATGAGCAGTTCTTC.

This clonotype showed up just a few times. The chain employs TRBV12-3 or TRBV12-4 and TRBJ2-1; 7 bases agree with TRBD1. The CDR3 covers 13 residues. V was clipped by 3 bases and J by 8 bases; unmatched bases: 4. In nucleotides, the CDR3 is TGTGCCAGCAGTTTTGACAGGGAGTATGAGCAGTTCTTC. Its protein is CASSFDREYEQFF.

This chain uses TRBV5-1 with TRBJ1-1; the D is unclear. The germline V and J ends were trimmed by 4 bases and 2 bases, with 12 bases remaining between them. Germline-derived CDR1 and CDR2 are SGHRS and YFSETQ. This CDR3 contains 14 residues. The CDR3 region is CASSPSVGNTEAFF. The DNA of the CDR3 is TGCGCCAGCAGCCCTTCAGTGGGTAACACTGAAGCTTTCTTT.

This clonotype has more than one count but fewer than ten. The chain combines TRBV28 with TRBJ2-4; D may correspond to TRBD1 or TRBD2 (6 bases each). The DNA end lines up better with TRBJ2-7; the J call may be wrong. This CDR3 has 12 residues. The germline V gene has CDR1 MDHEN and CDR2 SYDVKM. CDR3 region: CALGGGLSEQYF. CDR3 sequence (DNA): TGTGCCCTTGGAGGGGGGCTCTCCGAGCAGTACTTC.

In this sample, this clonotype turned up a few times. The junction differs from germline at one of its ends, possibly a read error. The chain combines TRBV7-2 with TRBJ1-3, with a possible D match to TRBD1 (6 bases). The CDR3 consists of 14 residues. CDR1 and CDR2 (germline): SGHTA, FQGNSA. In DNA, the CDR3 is TGCGCCAGCAGAAAGAGGGGGGAGAGAAACACCATATATTTT. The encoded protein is CASRKRGERNTIYF.